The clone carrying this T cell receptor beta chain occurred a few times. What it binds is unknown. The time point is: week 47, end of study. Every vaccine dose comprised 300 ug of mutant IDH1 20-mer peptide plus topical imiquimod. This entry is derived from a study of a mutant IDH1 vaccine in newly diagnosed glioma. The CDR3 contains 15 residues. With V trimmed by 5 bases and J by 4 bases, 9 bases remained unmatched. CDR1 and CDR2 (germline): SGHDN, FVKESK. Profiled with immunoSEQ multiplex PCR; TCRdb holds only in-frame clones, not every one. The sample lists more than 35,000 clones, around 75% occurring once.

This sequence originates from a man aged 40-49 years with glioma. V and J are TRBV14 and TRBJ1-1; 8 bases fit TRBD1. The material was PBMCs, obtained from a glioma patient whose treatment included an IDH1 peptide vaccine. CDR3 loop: CASSGGQGRGTEAFF. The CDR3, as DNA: TGTGCCAGCAGCGGCGGACAGGGAAGGGGCACTGAAGCTTTCTTT.